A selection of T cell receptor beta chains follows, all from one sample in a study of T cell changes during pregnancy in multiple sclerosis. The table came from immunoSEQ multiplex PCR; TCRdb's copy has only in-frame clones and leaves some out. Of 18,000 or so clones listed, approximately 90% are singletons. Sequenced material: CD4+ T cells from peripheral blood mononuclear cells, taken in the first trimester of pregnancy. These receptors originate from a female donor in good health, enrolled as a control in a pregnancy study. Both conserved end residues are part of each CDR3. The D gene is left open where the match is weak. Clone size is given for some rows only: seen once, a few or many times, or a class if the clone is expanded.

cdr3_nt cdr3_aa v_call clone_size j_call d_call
TGTGCCAGCAGCTTGGTTGGAGCGGGACCCCACAATGAGCAGTTCTTC CASSLVGAGPHNEQFF TRBV7-8 . TRBJ2-1 TRBD2
TGTGCCAGCAGTGAATTTGTGGGAGTCCCTTCCGATGAGCAGTTCTTC CASSEFVGVPSDEQFF TRBV6-4 . TRBJ2-1 .
TGTGCCAGCAGCGGGGGGGCCGAATCCAATGAGCAGTTCTTC CASSGGAESNEQFF TRBV6-5 . TRBJ2-1 TRBD2
TGTGCCAGCAGCTTACGGGGCAATCAGCCCCAGCATTTT CASSLRGNQPQHF TRBV7-2 . TRBJ1-5 .
TGCAGTGCCGTTATCTCCTACGAGCAGTACTTC CSAVISYEQYF TRBV20-1 . TRBJ2-7 .
TGTGCCAGCAGCACCTACAGAGATCAGCCCCAGCATTTT CASSTYRDQPQHF TRBV7-2 . TRBJ1-5 .
TGCGCCAGCAGCCCCACAGGGGGGAGCGGCTATGGCTACACCTTC CASSPTGGSGYGYTF TRBV5-1 . TRBJ1-2 TRBD1
TGTGCCAGTAGTATCGGGACAGGGAAGGGTGACACTGAAGCTTTCTTT CASSIGTGKGDTEAFF TRBV19 . TRBJ1-1 TRBD1
TGTGCCAGCAGCCTCAGCCCCGGCGGGGCGTCTGAGCAGTACTTC CASSLSPGGASEQYF TRBV11-2 few TRBJ2-7 .
TGTGCCAGCAGTCCACTACAGGGCTATAATTCACCCCTCCACTTT CASSPLQGYNSPLHF TRBV27 . TRBJ1-6 .
TGTGCCAGCAGTCCCTACGGGGGAGGGCCACGTGAGACCCAGTACTTC CASSPYGGGPRETQYF TRBV27 once TRBJ2-5 TRBD2
TGTGCCAGCAGTTACGGACCTAGCGGAACCAATGAGCAGTTCTTC CASSYGPSGTNEQFF TRBV6-5 . TRBJ2-1 TRBD2
TGTGCCAGCAGACGGACTAGCACATCCTACGAGCAGTACTTC CASRRTSTSYEQYF TRBV6-5 . TRBJ2-7 TRBD2
TGTGCCAGCAGGACTAGCGGGAGCTACGAGCAGTACTTC CASRTSGSYEQYF TRBV6-5 . TRBJ2-7 TRBD2
TGTGCCACTAGGGAGACAGGGACCGACGAGCAGTACTTC CATRETGTDEQYF TRBV6-5 . TRBJ2-7 TRBD1
TGTGCCAGCAGCGCGGGACAGGGCTGGTTAGAGACCCAGTACTTC CASSAGQGWLETQYF TRBV5-4 . TRBJ2-5 TRBD1
TGTGCCAGCAGTTACTCGAATAGCGGGCAAGACAATGAGCAGTTCTTC CASSYSNSGQDNEQFF TRBV6-6 . TRBJ2-1 TRBD2
TGCGCCAGCAGCCACGGACAGAACACTGAAGCTTTCTTT CASSHGQNTEAFF TRBV10-1 few TRBJ1-1 .
TGTGCCAGCAGTTACCAGGGGAAAGGGAACACCATATATTTT CASSYQGKGNTIYF TRBV6-5 . TRBJ1-3 .
TGTGCCAGCAGCTTAGACGGACAGGGTGGAAGAGGCTACACCTTC CASSLDGQGGRGYTF TRBV7-8 . TRBJ1-2 TRBD1
TGTGCCAGCTCACCAACGAAGGGGCAGGTTGGCACTGAAGCTTTCTTT CASSPTKGQVGTEAFF TRBV18 . TRBJ1-1 .
TGTGCCAGCAGCTTAGGGGACAGCTATGGCTACACCTTC CASSLGDSYGYTF TRBV11-2 . TRBJ1-2 TRBD1
TGTGCCAGCACCCCGGGACTAGCGGGAGTGGAGACCCAGTACTTC CASTPGLAGVETQYF TRBV9 . TRBJ2-5 TRBD2
TGTGCCAGCAGGATTGGGGGGAGTAGCTCCTACGAGCAGTACTTC CASRIGGSSSYEQYF TRBV27 . TRBJ2-7 .
TGTGCCAGCAGTTACTCGGAGGGTGGCGGAAACACCATATATTTT CASSYSEGGGNTIYF TRBV6-6 once TRBJ1-3 .
TGTGCCAGCAGTTTACTGGCGGTAAGCACAGATACGCAGTATTTT CASSLLAVSTDTQYF TRBV27 . TRBJ2-3 .
TGTGCCAGCAGCTTAGATGGGACAGGGTCCAATGAGCAGTTCTTC CASSLDGTGSNEQFF TRBV7-2 . TRBJ2-1 TRBD1
TGTGCCTGGAATGGGGGGGCGAACACTGAAGCTTTCTTT CAWNGGANTEAFF TRBV30 . TRBJ1-1 .